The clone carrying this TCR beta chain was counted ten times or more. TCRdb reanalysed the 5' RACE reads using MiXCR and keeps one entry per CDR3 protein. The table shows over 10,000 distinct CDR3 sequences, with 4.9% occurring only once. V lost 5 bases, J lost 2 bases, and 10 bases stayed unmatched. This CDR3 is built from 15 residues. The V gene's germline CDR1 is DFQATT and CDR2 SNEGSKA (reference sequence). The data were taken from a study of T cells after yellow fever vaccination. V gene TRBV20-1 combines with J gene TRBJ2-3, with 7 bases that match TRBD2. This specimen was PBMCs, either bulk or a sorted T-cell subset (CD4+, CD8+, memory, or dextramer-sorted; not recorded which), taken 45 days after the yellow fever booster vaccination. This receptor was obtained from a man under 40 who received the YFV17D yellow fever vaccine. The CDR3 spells CSALLAGDNTDTQYF. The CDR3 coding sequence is TGCAGTGCTTTGTTAGCGGGTGATAACACAGATACGCAGTATTTT.